This T cell receptor beta chain stems from a study of PD-L1 blockade in urothelial cancer. This CDR3 region has 16 residues. CDR1 and CDR2 from the germline V gene are SGHRS and YFSETQ. The V end was cut by 0 bases, the J end by 1 base, with 11 bases between. As for time point: peripheral blood 6 weeks after treatment start. Patients were living with locally advanced or metastatic urothelial carcinoma. Clones were read by immunoSEQ multiplex PCR, and TCRdb kept only the in-frame ones, dropping some. Among 120,000 or so clones listed, about 82% were seen once. This chain links TRBV5-1 with TRBJ2-1; weak D call: TRBD2 (5 bases). This specimen consisted of PBMCs, obtained around atezolizumab (anti-PD-L1) treatment. The TCR sequence derives from a man between 50 and 59 years old with urothelial cancer. CDR3 in amino acids: CASSLGGGLSYNEQFF. Written as DNA, the CDR3 is TGCGCCAGCAGCTTGGGTGGCGGGTTGTCCTACAATGAGCAGTTCTTC.